Sequencing of this T cell receptor beta chain was carried out in a study of CD8+CD57+ T cells in acquired aplastic anemia listed by TCRdb under 2018. Broadly, across the study: Extracted DNA from sorted CD4+ and CD8+ cells averaged around 3.4 ug, ranging from about 0.17 to 27.4 ug. A CD8+CD57+ expansion meant a frequency higher than the mean frequency seen in healthy subjects. Study-wide conclusions, independent of this receptor: Although 25 to 30 CD8+ CDR3 sequences were shared by patients and controls, these sequences appeared highly expressed in patients and within the immunodominant clones of patients. No significant difference in CD8+ Simpson's diversity was found between patients and healthy controls (P=0.060).

This clonotype was found a few times. Its antigen has not been determined. Nothing much larger sits one base from this clone, and base qualities are not available. Patients chosen for sequencing had shown expansion of CD8+CD57+ cells by flow cytometry. Every patient had a diagnosis of severe acquired aplastic anemia based on International Study of Aplastic Anemia and Agranulocytosis and Camitta criteria. At the time blood was sampled, none of the patients had received any therapy. TCR repertoires of sorted CD4+ and CD8+ blood T cells from severe aplastic anemia patients and healthy subjects were deep-sequenced in the study. Patients were enrolled in the USA under clinicaltrials.gov protocols 00001620, 01623167, 00001397, 00071045, 00081523 and 00961064. Ficoll-Paque density gradient centrifugation was used to isolate peripheral blood mononuclear cells. Before DNA was extracted, CD4+ and CD8+ T cells were sorted using either FACS or magnetic beads.

From the germline V gene (reference sequence), CDR1 is DFQATT and CDR2 is SNEGSKA. The CDR3 contains 14 residues, cysteine and phenylalanine counted. Only CDR3 DNA is held: 42 bases, read in frame from base 1. V has 6 bases trimmed and J has 6 bases trimmed; junction bases matching no gene number 8. Profiling of TCR beta VDJ combinations and CDR3 sequences used genomic DNA as the template. An Illumina HiSeq 2000 was the platform used for TCR repertoire sequencing. The study's processing was this. Repertoires were assessed using TRBV/TRBJ rearrangement plots, CDR3 size and DJ length profiles, and Simpson's diversity index. The most abundant DNA sequence in the deep sequencing data was defined as the immunodominant clone. CDR3 amino acid sequences were checked for sharing between subjects and were compared against published repertoires and the VDJdb database. TCRdb reprocessing: public reads trimmed at Q25 with fastp, clones called with MiXCR, in-frame beta chains kept. Identical CDR3 proteins give one entry, which carries the most common genes and DNA. TCRdb, not the authors, supplied the V and J calls. Within this sample are about 98,000 distinct CDR3 sequences, with roughly two thirds of them counted one time only. Clones ranked in the top ten supply 50% to 70% of the sample.

The chain was built from TRBV20-1 and TRBJ1-6; TRBD1 aligns with 7 central bases. The sequenced sample consisted of sorted CD4+, CD8+, or CD8+CD57+ T cells (not recorded which) from PBMCs. This TCR was recovered from a human donor with aplastic anemia. The DNA is as follows: TGCAGTGCACGACCCGGGACAGTTAATTCACCCCTCCACTTT. This encodes CSARPGTVNSPLHF.